The T cell receptor (beta chain) described here comes from a study of graft-versus-host responses after intestinal transplantation. Overall study context: Transplants given to recipients were multivisceral, liver-intestinal, or isolated intestinal. Every recipient had anti-thymocyte globulin induction and 2 to 3 years of tacrolimus plus steroids.

CDR1 SGHNT and CDR2 YYREEE come from the germline V gene (reference sequence). The CDR3 runs 13 residues. The germline V and J ends were trimmed by 1 base and 6 bases, with 8 bases remaining between them. Some clones are missing from TCRdb's copy, which holds only in-frame ones; the method was immunoSEQ multiplex PCR. This sample has more than 90,000 clones, with roughly 93% found just once. Study-level points and caveats: Researchers found GvH clones in recipient marrow, and some showed up first in ileum or blood.

On this clone itself: Its antigen is not known.

This chain connects TRBV5-4 to TRBJ2-1; D remains ambiguous. The source of this sequence is a human donor who was the organ donor for an intestinal transplant. The specimen comprised unstimulated CD8+ T cells sorted from spleen or lymph node cells, sampled before transplant. The CDR3 loop reads CASSLSAANEQFF. CDR3 nucleotides: TGTGCCAGCAGCTTGTCAGCAGCCAATGAGCAGTTCTTC.